These T cell receptor beta chains were read from a single sample in a study of T-cell memory formation after mild COVID-19. TCRdb re-called the 5' RACE reads with MiXCR, one entry per CDR3 protein. The data contain about 250,000 distinct CDR3 sequences, roughly 14% of them singletons. Material for sequencing was PBMCs or a T cell subset sorted from them (not recorded which). These receptors were taken from an adult woman who had mild COVID-19 (a few samples of this study predate the infection). Cell type and time point are not known. Both conserved end residues are part of each CDR3. Fields, in order: D gene, V gene, J gene, clone size, CDR3 protein, CDR3 DNA. A D gene is named only where the DNA matches it firmly. Only some rows state a clone size, as once, few, many or a class for expanded clones.

>TRBD1|TRBV6-2/TRBV6-3|TRBJ1-2|.
CASSSSGTGGHGYTF
TGTGCCAGCAGTTCCTCCGGGACAGGGGGCCATGGCTACACCTTC
>.|TRBV12-3/TRBV12-4|TRBJ2-7|many
CASSLSSSYEQYF
TGTGCCAGCAGTTTAAGTAGCTCCTACGAGCAGTACTTC
>.|TRBV2|TRBJ1-2|few
CASSGIATYGYTF
TGTGCCAGCAGTGGGATTGCGACCTATGGCTACACCTTC
>TRBD2|TRBV6-1|TRBJ2-1|.
CASSATGLAGAGNEQFF
TGTGCCAGCAGCGCCACGGGACTAGCGGGAGCGGGCAATGAGCAGTTCTTC
>TRBD1|TRBV12-3/TRBV12-4|TRBJ1-2|few
CASSPRPGTAYGYTF
TGTGCCAGCAGTCCCCGCCCCGGGACAGCCTATGGCTACACCTTC
>.|TRBV12-3/TRBV12-4|TRBJ2-7|few
CASTLGQVYGEQYF
TGTGCCAGCACCCTCGGACAAGTCTATGGTGAGCAGTACTTC
>.|TRBV3-1|TRBJ2-3|.
CASSRLGGGDTQYF
TGTGCCAGCAGCCGTCTCGGTGGGGGAGATACGCAGTATTTT
>.|TRBV6-6|TRBJ1-2|.
CASSPPRSVDYGYTF
TGTGCCAGCAGCCCTCCTCGGAGCGTAGACTATGGCTACACCTTC
>TRBD2|TRBV2|TRBJ2-2|few
CASRTSGGLETGELFF
TGTGCCAGCCGGACTAGCGGGGGCCTAGAAACCGGGGAGCTGTTTTTT
>TRBD1|TRBV7-9|TRBJ2-5|.
CASSDNRGPGETQYF
TGTGCCAGCAGCGACAACAGGGGGCCGGGAGAGACCCAGTACTTC
>.|TRBV20-1|TRBJ1-2|few
CSAVSLEHGYTF
TGCAGTGCCGTTTCATTGGAGCATGGCTACACCTTC
>TRBD2|TRBV4-2|TRBJ2-7|.
CASSLDPGLAGGEQYF
TGTGCCAGCAGCCTAGACCCGGGACTAGCGGGAGGCGAGCAGTACTTC
>TRBD1|TRBV28|TRBJ1-1|.
CASTTGVRTEAFF
TGTGCCAGCACGACAGGGGTTCGGACTGAAGCTTTCTTT
>.|TRBV2|TRBJ1-2|.
CASSESGAQGYTF
TGTGCCAGCAGTGAGTCGGGGGCGCAGGGCTACACCTTC
>.|TRBV20-1|TRBJ2-3|many
CSARDLRLGDTQYF
TGCAGTGCTAGAGATCTAAGACTCGGAGATACGCAGTATTTT
>.|TRBV2|TRBJ1-5|.
CASSVLRHQPQHF
TGTGCCAGCAGTGTTCTCCGCCACCAGCCCCAGCATTTT
>.|TRBV7-3|TRBJ2-1|many
CASSPGNNEQFF
TGTGCCAGCAGCCCCGGCAACAATGAGCAGTTCTTC
>TRBD1|TRBV6-1|TRBJ2-1|.
CASRRQGQSSYNEQFF
TGTGCCAGCAGAAGACAGGGGCAAAGCTCCTACAATGAGCAGTTCTTC
>.|TRBV7-9|TRBJ1-2|.
CASSLVALNYGYTF
TGTGCCAGCAGCTTAGTTGCTCTTAACTATGGCTACACCTTC
>.|TRBV9|TRBJ2-7|.
CASSVDGTTEYYEQYF
TGTGCCAGCAGCGTAGATGGGACGACGGAATACTACGAGCAGTACTTC
>TRBD1|TRBV12-3/TRBV12-4|TRBJ1-2|few
CASSPRQGQSLYGYTF
TGTGCCAGCAGTCCCCGCCAGGGACAGTCCCTTTATGGCTACACCTTC
>.|TRBV7-9|TRBJ2-6|.
CASSPKGGANVLTF
TGTGCCAGCAGCCCTAAGGGTGGGGCCAACGTCCTGACTTTC
>.|TRBV24-1|TRBJ2-1|few
CATSRPSEQFF
TGTGCCACCAGTCGACCGAGTGAGCAGTTCTTC
>.|TRBV7-7|TRBJ2-5|.
CASSLAIQETQYF
TGTGCTAGCAGCTTAGCGATTCAAGAGACCCAGTACTTC
>.|TRBV29-1|TRBJ1-1|.
CSVEVQLHTEAFF
TGCAGCGTTGAGGTTCAGCTACACACTGAAGCTTTCTTT
>TRBD2|TRBV4-2|TRBJ2-1|.
CASSQKSSSGLFDEQFF
TGTGCCAGCAGCCAGAAAAGTTCTAGCGGTCTCTTCGATGAGCAGTTCTTC
>TRBD2|TRBV24-1|TRBJ2-2|once
CATRTSVGNTGELFF
TGTGCCACCAGGACTAGCGTAGGGAACACCGGGGAGCTGTTTTTT
>TRBD1|TRBV20-1|TRBJ1-2|few
CSARGARQGNYGYTF
TGCAGTGCTAGAGGGGCCCGACAGGGAAACTATGGCTACACCTTC
>.|TRBV30|TRBJ1-2|few
CAWSVTLLNYGYTF
TGTGCCTGGAGTGTAACTCTCCTTAACTATGGCTACACCTTC
>TRBD1|TRBV4-1|TRBJ2-5|.
CASSQALRDRAEETQYF
TGCGCCAGCAGCCAAGCCTTGCGGGACAGGGCCGAAGAGACCCAGTACTTC
>TRBD2|TRBV11-3|TRBJ2-2|few
CASNIAGTNTGELFF
TGTGCCAGCAACATAGCGGGGACGAACACCGGGGAGCTGTTTTTT
>.|TRBV2|TRBJ2-5|few
CASSVDSQETQYF
TGTGCCAGCAGTGTTGACAGCCAAGAGACCCAGTACTTC
>TRBD2|TRBV15|TRBJ2-7|many
CATSRGLAGRFEQYF
TGTGCCACCAGCAGGGGCCTAGCGGGACGGTTCGAGCAGTACTTC
>.|TRBV20-1|TRBJ2-1|.
CSANGLTGWADNEQFF
TGCAGTGCTAACGGCCTGACGGGGTGGGCTGACAATGAGCAGTTCTTC
>.|TRBV12-3/TRBV12-4|TRBJ1-1|.
CASSLSIRAGEAFF
TGTGCCAGCAGTTTATCAATACGGGCAGGAGAAGCTTTCTTT
>TRBD2|TRBV5-1|TRBJ2-7|few
CASSLAVAGGRYEQYF
TGCGCCAGCAGCTTGGCCGTAGCGGGGGGCCGGTACGAGCAGTACTTC